This entry features one TCR beta chain sequence. Its antigen remains unidentified. The data originate from a study of T cell responses to AZD1222 COVID-19 vaccine. Study-wide points: White British people made up most donors, females outnumbered males, and clonal diversity was possibly underestimated. Repertoires were sampled only after the peak T cell response. Unmutated variant regions are reportedly the target of nearly half of TCRs that are spike-specific.

Trimming shortened V by 8 bases and J by 4 bases, and 6 bases separated the two germline ends. CDR1 and CDR2 (germline): MNHEY, SVGAGI. CDR3 size: 12 residues. TCRdb's table, derived via immunoSEQ multiplex PCR, lists solely in-frame clones and lacks some. The data show over 100,000 clones, over 75% seen once. Sequencing was performed on peripheral blood, taken 28 days after the second AZD1222 dose. The sequence came from an adult who received the AZD1222 COVID-19 vaccine. The chain uses TRBV6-5 and TRBJ1-6; D is undetermined. CDR3 DNA sequence: TGTGCCAGCCTGAGGTATAATTCACCCCTCCACTTT. Translated: CASLRYNSPLHF.